This T cell receptor (beta chain) was captured by sequencing in a study of response to subunit inactivated influenza vaccine. The study's findings and limits: After each seasonal influenza vaccination, few new T cells are recruited, the authors suggested.

One entry per CDR3 protein results from TCRdb running MiXCR on the RT-PCR reads. The data contain 550,000 to 650,000 distinct CDR3 sequences, 12% of them singletons. This clonotype has a count of ten or more. Its antigen is undetermined. This receptor was identified in a man aged 50 or older who received an inactivated influenza vaccine. The material was PBMCs from blood, obtained on the day of vaccination.

The CDR3 DNA is TGTGCCAGCAGTGGGAGCTCCTACAATGAGCAGTTCTTC. This translates into CASSGSSYNEQFF. The gene calls are TRBV6-2 or TRBV6-3 and TRBJ2-1; tentative D call: TRBD2 (5 bases). The germline V gene encodes CDR1 MNHEY and CDR2 SVGEGT. V lost 5 bases, J lost 0 bases, and 5 bases lay in between. CDR3 size: 13 residues.